This T cell receptor beta chain was captured by sequencing in a study of blood T cell repertoires in COVID-19 (dated by TCRdb to 2019 to 2021). About the full investigation: Samples from collaborators originated in the United States, Italy and Spain and spanned both the acute and convalescent phases of COVID-19. The repertoires were released in a freely available public database meant as a resource for research on the immune response to SARS-CoV-2. Where available, HLA class I and class II types were taken from metadata supplied by the sample provider and were not determined by assay-based typing. Deeply sampled blood TCRbeta repertoires from subjects exposed to, actively infected with, or recovered from COVID-19 were included in the dataset. A de-identified subject ID, COVID-19 status, age in years and sex were almost always included in the sample metadata. The prospective study material was composed of cDNA or gDNA derived from T cells, B-cell-depleted T cells, or PBMCs. The samples were drawn from the first 160 participants of the ongoing ImmuneRACE study and from over 950 subjects provided by 6 global collaborators. The investigation overall reported the following: The quantity of clinical and demographic metadata differed by source and by participant and was supplied without curation.

The collaborating institutions used their own protocols to collect whole blood in K2EDTA tubes. For TCRbeta analysis, collaborators shipped samples as frozen whole blood, isolated PBMCs, or DNA extracted from either of those sample types. Based on the germline V gene, the CDR1 and CDR2 sequences are MNHEY and SVGEGT. The junction carries 20 bases between V and J, which are trimmed by 5 bases and 12 bases respectively. Including the terminal cysteine and phenylalanine, the CDR3 comprises 14 residues. Just CDR3 DNA is preserved here, 42 bases in frame from base 1. About this clone: It has no known antigen specificity. No base quality information exists; no much larger clone differs at one position.

The immunoSEQ Assay, a bias-controlled multiplex PCR, was used to amplify TCRbeta CDR3 regions from genomic DNA. The study's own analysis went as follows. The number of nucleated cells in each sample was estimated from the amplification of reference gene primers within the assay. To quantify the absolute abundance of each unique TCRbeta CDR3 rearrangement, sequence reads were collapsed and filtered. For each sample, productive Simpson clonality was calculated as the square root of Simpson's diversity index over productive rearrangements. This is the immuneACCESS table as TCRdb keeps it, with only in-frame sequences that have V and J called. A part of the clones is gone; compared with another copy, unresolved V genes explain less than half, and the rest is unexplained. V, J and clone size are those of that table, while D and trimming were read from the DNA. The sample table holds under 300,000 clones, of which 86% were seen once. Of the sample, 6.2% falls within the top ten clones.

The sequence joins TRBV6-2 or TRBV6-3 to TRBJ1-5; the D gene is possibly TRBD1, with 5 bases matching. The sample comprised peripheral blood. The clonotype was recovered from a man between 60 and 75 years old with acute or convalescent COVID-19. CDR3 reads: CASSTEMGGWIQHF. The DNA sequence follows: TGTGCCAGCAGTACCGAGATGGGGGGGTGGATCCAGCATTTT.